This entry lists 14 T cell receptor beta chains sequenced from one sample in a study of shared clonotypes between healthy human individuals. This table comes from immunoSEQ multiplex PCR, and its TCRdb copy is limited to in-frame clones, with some not included. In the table there are roughly 1 million clones, about four fifths of which are singletons. Sequenced sample: memory CD4+ T cells from PBMCs. The subset was: CD45RA-negative fraction. These receptors all come from a young man in good health. Some clones in this sample may be carry-over from other donors' samples.

The J gene is TRBJ2-3, the V gene TRBV18, with D perhaps TRBD2 (6 bases). The length of the CDR3 is 14 residues. V lost 5 bases and J lost 2, with 11 bases in between. The germline CDR1 and CDR2 sequences are KGHSH and LQKENI. The CDR3 sequence: CASSYLANTDTQYF. The CDR3 DNA reads TGTGCCAGCTCATACCTAGCGAACACAGATACGCAGTATTTT.

The chain is built from TRBV7-2 and TRBJ2-7; D is perhaps TRBD1 or TRBD2 (5 bases each). The CDR3 length is 17 residues. Trimming pared 2 bases from V and 2 bases from J, leaving 19 bases between. The germline gives CDR1 SGHTA, CDR2 FQGNSA. CDR3 amino acids: CASSLLGVRGWAYEQYF. In DNA form, the CDR3 reads TGTGCCAGCAGCTTACTGGGTGTGAGGGGATGGGCCTACGAGCAGTACTTC. Full variable domain (remainder filled in from reference TRBV7-2 and TRBJ2-7): GAGVSQSPSNKVTEKGKDVELRCDPISGHTALYWYRQSLGQGLEFLIYFQGNSAPDKSGLPSDRFSAERTGGSVSTLTIQRTQQEDSAVYLCASSLLGVRGWAYEQYFGPGTRLTVT.

The V call is TRBV18, the J call TRBJ1-2; no firm D call. CDR3 size: 14 residues. The germline CDR1 and CDR2 sequences are KGHSH and LQKENI. The ends were cut back, 1 base at V and 3 bases at J, with 9 bases in the middle. The CDR3: CASSPLSTDYGYTF. The DNA for the CDR3 is TGTGCCAGCTCACCACTCAGCACGGACTATGGCTACACCTTC.

CDR3 nucleotides: TGTGCCAGCAGTCGGGGACAAACTAGCACAGATACGCAGTATTTT. It encodes CASSRGQTSTDTQYF. The rearrangement uses TRBV27 and TRBJ2-3; tentatively, D is TRBD1 (6 bases). Germline loops: CDR1 MNHEY, CDR2 SMNVEV (reference sequence). This CDR3 comprises 15 residues. V was clipped by 5 bases and J by 0 bases, with 12 bases between them.

This clone was seen a single time. The gene calls are TRBV7-2 and TRBJ1-2; D is undetermined. The CDR3 runs to 14 residues. V gave up 5 bases and J gave up 8 bases, with 18 bases separating them. Germline lookup yields CDR1 SGHTA and CDR2 FQGNSA. CDR3 sequence: CASSAAGSSRGYTF. CDR3 sequence (DNA): TGTGCCAGCAGCGCGGCCGGCTCCTCTAGGGGCTACACCTTC.

This clone appeared once. The V gene is TRBV4-3, the J gene TRBJ2-1, with D perhaps matching TRBD2 (5 bases). V was shortened by 0 bases and J by 10 bases, with 19 bases between the two germline ends. The CDR3 loop spans 16 amino acids. Germline lookup yields CDR1 LGHNA and CDR2 YSLEER. This CDR3 reads CASSQDAVFWSGEQFF. The CDR3, as DNA: TGCGCCAGCAGCCAAGACGCAGTTTTCTGGTCGGGAGAGCAGTTCTTC.

There are a few counts of this clone. The CDR3 loop reads CASSRLPTNEQFF. The CDR3 DNA is TGCGCCAGCAGCAGACTCCCGACCAATGAGCAGTTCTTC. The chain is built from TRBV5-1 and TRBJ2-1, with D uncertain. The CDR3 length is 13 residues. With 4 bases removed from V and 6 bases from J, the gap between germline ends came to 11 bases. Germline-derived CDR1 and CDR2 are SGHRS and YFSETQ.

The gene calls are TRBV9 and TRBJ2-7; unclear D gene. CDR1 and CDR2 from the germline V gene are SGDLS and YYNGEE. V lost 0 bases to trimming and J lost 1 base, with 8 bases between them. The CDR3 totals 14 residues. CDR3 region: CASSVGRLSYEQYF. Here the CDR3 DNA reads TGTGCCAGCAGCGTAGGTCGCCTTTCCTACGAGCAGTACTTC.

J is TRBJ1-3 and V is TRBV2; D is perhaps TRBD1 (6 bases). V lost 10 bases, J lost 0 bases, and 16 bases lay in between. The CDR3 runs to 15 residues. Germline CDR1 SNHLY, CDR2 FYNNEI. This CDR3 reads CATEFDRLSGNTIYF. The CDR3, as DNA: TGTGCCACCGAGTTTGACAGGCTCTCTGGAAACACCATATATTTT.

This clone has just one count. V usage is TRBV4-3 and J usage is TRBJ1-1, with a possible D match to TRBD1 (5 bases). The CDR3 length is 15 residues. V was cut by 0 bases and J by 10 bases, with 18 bases left in between. Germline assignment: CDR1 LGHNA and CDR2 YSLEER. The CDR3 is CASSQDATGPGGAFF. The CDR3 DNA follows: TGCGCCAGCAGCCAAGACGCGACGGGCCCCGGGGGAGCTTTCTTT.

The chain couples TRBV15 to TRBJ1-4; D not certain. The V gene lost 6 bases and the J gene lost 0 bases, with 11 bases spanning the gap. Germline CDR1 LNHNV, CDR2 YYDKDF (reference sequence). The CDR3 is made up of 15 amino acids. In nucleotides, the CDR3 is TGTGCCACCAGGGAAGAGGCCGCAACTAATGAAAAACTGTTTTTT. Its translation is CATREEAATNEKLFF.

Details on this clone: The same CDR3 can be traced to other DNA sequences in this sample. The chain has TRBV4-3 and TRBJ1-1; 10 bases agree with TRBD1. The ends lost 1 base at V and 6 bases at J; junction bases unmatched: 8. Germline assignment: CDR1 LGHNA and CDR2 YSLEER. The CDR3 is made up of 16 amino acids. In nucleotides, the CDR3 is TGCGCCAGCAGCCAAGCGCTAGGGACAGGGGTCCCTGAAGCTTTCTTT. Encoded protein: CASSQALGTGVPEAFF.

The CDR3 protein is CASSHRSTLAGYNEQFF. CDR3 bases: TGTGCCAGCAGCCACAGATCTACACTAGCGGGATACAATGAGCAGTTCTTC. V and J are TRBV7-2 and TRBJ2-1; TRBD2 agrees at 10 bases. This CDR3 region has 17 residues. Trimming took 5 bases from V and 4 from J; bases not matched to a gene: 11. The germline CDR1 and CDR2 sequences are SGHTA and FQGNSA.

This clone was seen only a few times. V is TRBV27 and J is TRBJ2-2; a weak D match, TRBD2 (6 bases). V lost 3 bases and J 6 bases, leaving 14 bases between the germline ends. CDR3 length equals 15 residues. Germline-derived CDR1 and CDR2 are MNHEY and SMNVEV (reference sequence). CDR3 DNA sequence: TGTGCCAGCAGTTTTCGCCGGGGGTCGGCCGGGGAGCTGTTTTTT. Translating it yields CASSFRRGSAGELFF.